These 30 T cell receptor beta chains were sequenced from one sample in a study of cytomegalovirus exposure and HLA in healthy donors. Vbeta (60) and Jbeta (13) primers were used in the PCR. The protocol was immunoSEQ multiplex PCR, while the TCRdb copy is restricted to in-frame clones and leaves out a portion. The table records some 130,000 clones, approximately 77% of them present only once. Material: PBMCs. Every receptor here comes from a man under 40 in good health and CMV-seronegative.

The chain couples TRBV10-1 to TRBJ2-5; a possible D gene is TRBD1 (6 bases). Germline lookup yields CDR1 WNHNN and CDR2 SYGVQD (reference sequence). CDR3 length equals 12 residues. V dropped 8 bases and J dropped 4 bases, with 11 bases sitting between them. The CDR3 DNA reads TGCGCCAGCTCGGACAGTCGAGAGACCCAGTACTTC. This gives the protein CASSDSRETQYF.

This clone came up a few times. The chain recombines TRBV29-1 with TRBJ2-7; no definite D call. CDR3 length: 12 amino acids. CDR1 is SQVTM, CDR2 ANQGSEA, per germline. V lost 1 base and J lost 4, with 8 bases in between. CDR3 coding DNA: TGCAGCGTTGAAGGAAATGAGTACGAGCAGTACTTC. This sequence encodes CSVEGNEYEQYF.

The V and J genes are TRBV18 and TRBJ1-5; D is unclear. The CDR3 loop spans 14 amino acids. V lost 4 bases and J 2 bases, leaving 9 bases between the germline ends. Germline V gene lookup returns CDR1 KGHSH and CDR2 LQKENI. CDR3 nucleotides: TGTGCCAGCTCACGAGAGGGCGGCAATCAGCCCCAGCATTTT. Amino acid sequence: CASSREGGNQPQHF.

V and J are TRBV7-6 and TRBJ2-1, with 10 positions matching TRBD2. V dropped 1 base and J dropped 5; count of bases not matched to a gene: 5. Germline V gene data show CDR1 as SGHVS and CDR2 as FNYEAQ. CDR3 length: 16 amino acids. The CDR3 region is CASSLEGLAGDNEQFF. CDR3 coding DNA: TGTGCCAGCAGCTTAGAGGGGCTAGCGGGGGACAATGAGCAGTTCTTC.

The chain employs TRBV6-5 and TRBJ1-2, with D possibly matching TRBD1 (5 bases). CDR1 and CDR2 (germline): MNHEY, SVGAGI. CDR3 length: 14 amino acids. V lost 0 bases and J lost 3, with 8 bases in between. The CDR3 DNA reads TGTGCCAGCAGTTACTCGTTAGGGGACTATGGCTACACCTTC. Its translation is CASSYSLGDYGYTF.

The chain employs TRBV5-1 and TRBJ2-7; TRBD2 is a possible D gene (6 bases). The CDR3 is made up of 14 amino acids. The germline V and J ends were trimmed by 1 base and 0 bases, with 8 bases remaining between them. Looked up from germline, CDR1 is SGHRS and CDR2 is YFSETQ. The CDR3 DNA follows: TGCGCCAGCAGCTTGCTAGCGACCTCCTACGAGCAGTACTTC. It is translated as CASSLLATSYEQYF.

The chain recombines TRBV9 with TRBJ2-1; 7 nucleotides align to TRBD1. Unmatched junction bases numbered 6, after V lost 0 bases and J lost 6 bases. The CDR3 totals 15 residues. CDR1 and CDR2 (germline): SGDLS, YYNGEE. In DNA, the CDR3 is TGTGCCAGCAGCGTAGGGACAGGTCCTGTCAATGAGCAGTTCTTC. This encodes CASSVGTGPVNEQFF.

The CDR3 DNA reads as TGTGCCAGCAGTCCACTGACGGGGTCCACCAACACTGAAGCTTTCTTT. Translated, it gives CASSPLTGSTNTEAFF. The chain links TRBV28 to TRBJ1-1; D gene unclear. Between the trimmed V and J ends, which lost 5 bases and 2 bases, there was a span of 18 bases. Germline CDR1 reads MDHEN; CDR2 reads SYDVKM. The CDR3 extends over 16 amino acids.

V and J are TRBV7-9 and TRBJ2-3; possibly TRBD2 for D (6 bases). Germline CDR1 and CDR2: SEHNR and FQNEAQ (reference sequence). V was trimmed by 4 bases and J by 2 bases, leaving 13 bases between them. The CDR3 totals 15 residues. CDR3 nucleotide sequence: TGTGCCAGCAGCTGGAGGGGCACCAACACAGATACGCAGTATTTT. Residues: CASSWRGTNTDTQYF.

The rearrangement links TRBV5-1 to TRBJ2-7; 7 nucleotides match TRBD1. In germline, CDR1 is SGHRS, CDR2 YFSETQ. Trimming at V came to 6 bases and at J to 9 bases, leaving 15 bases not matched to a gene. The CDR3 has 14 residues. Written as DNA, the CDR3 is TGCGCCAGCACCACCGGGACAGAAAGAATCGGGCAGTACTTC. Its protein is CASTTGTERIGQYF.

The chain employs TRBV5-1 and TRBJ2-7; unclear D gene. The germline CDR1 and CDR2 sequences are SGHRS and YFSETQ. The V end lost 1 base, the J end lost 3 bases, and 8 bases lay between the germline ends. The CDR3 extends over 13 amino acids. The CDR3 coding sequence is TGCGCCAGCAGCTTGTCCGGTCTCTACGAGCAGTACTTC. It specifies CASSLSGLYEQYF.

This sequence joins TRBV19 and TRBJ1-1; D not resolved. V was trimmed by 7 bases and J by 2 bases, leaving 14 bases between them. Germline V gene sequence: CDR1 LNHDA, CDR2 SQIVND (reference sequence). This CDR3 is 14 amino acids long. The CDR3 sequence: CASKMVGINTEAFF. The CDR3 DNA sequence: TGTGCCAGTAAGATGGTGGGCATCAACACTGAAGCTTTCTTT.

The gene calls are TRBV5-1 and TRBJ2-1, with D possibly matching TRBD1 (6 bases). V was clipped by 3 bases and J by 3 bases, with 13 bases between them. Germline CDR1 is SGHRS and CDR2 is YFSETQ. CDR3 length equals 15 residues. CDR3 coding DNA: TGCGCCAGCAGCTCCGGGACAACCTACTACAATGAGCAGTTCTTC. Protein product: CASSSGTTYYNEQFF.

The chain links TRBV6-1 to TRBJ1-1; 7 bases fit TRBD1. Trimming cost V 1 base and J 0 bases; bases outside gene matches: 8. CDR3 size: 17 residues. Germline loops: CDR1 MNHNS, CDR2 SASEGT. The CDR3 DNA follows: TGTGCCAGCAGTGAAGATAGGGGGACAGACTTGAACACTGAAGCTTTCTTT. It specifies CASSEDRGTDLNTEAFF.

The V call is TRBV6-6, the J call TRBJ2-1; TRBD2 matches 7 bases. The CDR3 length is 15 residues. J was trimmed by 5 bases and V by 2 bases; bases with no gene match: 6. CDR1 and CDR2 from the germline V gene are MNHNY and SVGAGI (reference sequence). The CDR3 DNA is TGTGCCAGCAGTTACACCGGGACTACCAACAATGAGCAGTTCTTC. Encoded protein: CASSYTGTTNNEQFF.

V is TRBV7-6 and J is TRBJ2-7, with 10 bases fitting TRBD2. Trimming at V came to 5 bases and at J to 5 bases, leaving 9 bases not matched to a gene. Germline V CDR1 and CDR2: SGHVS, FNYEAQ. CDR3 length equals 15 residues. The CDR3 region is CASSPQAGGPHEQYF. As DNA, the CDR3 is TGTGCCAGCAGCCCCCAAGCGGGAGGGCCCCACGAGCAGTACTTC. Using reference TRBV7-6 and TRBJ2-7 for the parts outside the CDR3, the full variable domain is GAGVSQSPRYKVTKRGQDVALRCDPISGHVSLYWYRQALGQGPEFLTYFNYEAQQDKSGLPNDRFSAERPEGSISTLTIQRTEQRDSAMYRCASSPQAGGPHEQYFGPGTRLTVT.

The rearrangement links TRBV5-1 to TRBJ2-2; maybe TRBD2 (5 bases). The CDR3 covers 15 residues. Trimming removed 1 base from V and 7 bases from J, with 14 bases in between. Germline V lookup: CDR1 SGHRS, CDR2 YFSETQ. CDR3 in amino acids: CASSLIAKKSGELFF. In nucleotides, the CDR3 is TGCGCCAGCAGCTTGATAGCGAAGAAGAGCGGGGAGCTGTTTTTT. The whole variable domain, remainder taken from reference TRBV5-1 and TRBJ2-2, is KAGVTQTPRYLIKTRGQQVTLSCSPISGHRSVSWYQQTPGQGLQFLFEYFSETQRNKGNFPGRFSGRQFSNSRSEMNVSTLELGDSALYLCASSLIAKKSGELFFGEGSRLTVL.

V usage is TRBV6-1 and J usage is TRBJ2-1, with 12 bases aligning to TRBD2. The CDR3 sequence is 15 residues long. CDR1 is MNHNS, CDR2 SASEGT, per germline. Trimming took 2 bases from V and 10 from J; bases not matched to a gene: 6. The CDR3 region has the DNA TGTGCCAGCAGTGAAAGACTAGCGGGAGTACCCGAGCAGTTCTTC. Translated, it gives CASSERLAGVPEQFF.

The rearrangement joins TRBV5-1 to TRBJ2-3; 9 bases match TRBD2. The ends lost 0 bases at V and 4 bases at J; junction bases unmatched: 9. The germline CDR1 and CDR2 sequences are SGHRS and YFSETQ. The CDR3 sequence is 17 residues long. The CDR3 bases are TGCGCCAGCAGCTTGGTATTAGCGGGGGACGGCCCAGATACGCAGTATTTT. Protein sequence: CASSLVLAGDGPDTQYF.

V gene TRBV11-2 combines with J gene TRBJ2-7, with 9 bases identical to TRBD2. From germline, CDR1 is SGHAT and CDR2 FQNNGV. The CDR3 is made up of 15 amino acids. Germline trimming cut 1 base from V and 2 bases from J; bases unmatched to any gene: 3. The CDR3 region is CASSLVAGDPYEQYF. CDR3 DNA: TGTGCCAGCAGCTTAGTAGCGGGAGACCCCTACGAGCAGTACTTC.

This clone was detected only a few times. The V gene is TRBV7-9, the J gene TRBJ2-7; D uncertain. CDR1 is SEHNR, CDR2 FQNEAQ, per germline (reference sequence). V lost 1 base and J lost 4, with 5 bases in between. This CDR3 region has 12 residues. CDR3 amino acids: CASSLVQYEQYF. The CDR3 nucleotides read TGTGCCAGCAGCTTAGTACAGTACGAGCAGTACTTC.

The chain couples TRBV5-1 to TRBJ2-2; 10 nucleotides line up with TRBD1. V was clipped by 0 bases and J by 7 bases; unmatched bases: 9. Per the germline V gene, CDR1 is SGHRS and CDR2 is YFSETQ. This CDR3 is 17 amino acids long. The DNA of the CDR3 is TGCGCCAGCAGCTTGGAAATCGGGACAGGGGTCATCGGGGAGCTGTTTTTT. This sequence encodes CASSLEIGTGVIGELFF.

This sequence joins TRBV9 and TRBJ2-7; 7 nucleotides match TRBD2. The germline gives CDR1 SGDLS, CDR2 YYNGEE. This CDR3 has 13 residues. The J segment lost 6 bases and the V segment lost 0 bases, leaving 3 bases of the junction unmatched. The CDR3 region is CASSVATGGEQYF. The CDR3 nucleotides are TGTGCCAGCAGCGTAGCTACGGGGGGCGAGCAGTACTTC.

The rearrangement links TRBV27 to TRBJ2-7; 8 bases match TRBD1. Germline loops: CDR1 MNHEY, CDR2 SMNVEV (reference sequence). J gave up 6 bases and V 3 bases, and 7 bases lay outside the gene matches. This CDR3 contains 14 residues. CDR3 DNA: TGTGCCAGCAGTTTGAAGACAGGGGTAGGCGAGCAGTACTTC. Its protein is CASSLKTGVGEQYF.

The chain couples TRBV6-1 to TRBJ2-4, with D tentatively TRBD2 (6 bases). The CDR3 totals 15 residues. Germline V CDR1 and CDR2: MNHNS, SASEGT. The V end was cut by 6 bases, the J end by 0 bases, with 12 bases between. The DNA for the CDR3 is TGTGCCAGCAGCCAGGGACTTCTAGCCAAAAACATTCAGTACTTC. Protein product: CASSQGLLAKNIQYF.

V usage is TRBV7-8 and J usage is TRBJ2-2; maybe TRBD1 (6 bases). Trimming took off 5 bases at V and 0 bases at J, with 13 bases between the two ends. There are 16 residues in the CDR3. Germline V gene sequence: CDR1 SGHVS, CDR2 FQNEAQ. This CDR3 reads CASSTRGHPNTGELFF. The DNA of the CDR3 is TGTGCCAGCAGCACCAGGGGACATCCGAACACCGGGGAGCTGTTTTTT.

V is TRBV11-1 and J is TRBJ2-7; 10 bases are shared with TRBD1. The CDR3 length is 15 residues. The V gene's germline CDR1 is SGHAT and CDR2 FQDESV (reference sequence). V was pared by 4 bases and J by 2 bases, with 5 bases of the junction left unmatched. The CDR3 reads CASSYTGQGTYEQYF. The CDR3 DNA reads TGTGCCAGCAGCTATACGGGACAGGGGACCTACGAGCAGTACTTC.

This clone appeared a single time. The V call is TRBV28, the J call TRBJ1-2; maybe TRBD1 (6 bases). Germline loops: CDR1 MDHEN, CDR2 SYDVKM. The CDR3 loop spans 15 amino acids. V lost 4 bases and J 4 bases, leaving 16 bases between the germline ends. The DNA of the CDR3 is TGTGCCAGCAGTTCACAGGGAGGGAGTTTCTATGGCTACACCTTC. This translates into CASSSQGGSFYGYTF.

V is TRBV7-3 and J is TRBJ2-1; no clear D gene. Trimming removed 3 bases from V and 8 bases from J, with 11 bases in between. Germline CDR1 reads SGHTA; CDR2 reads FQGTGA. This CDR3 contains 13 residues. The CDR3 DNA reads as TGTGCCAGCAGCTTCTCCGGCGGCTATGAGCAGTTCTTC. Protein product: CASSFSGGYEQFF.

J is TRBJ2-5 and V is TRBV5-1; D is perhaps TRBD1 (6 bases). Germline V gene data show CDR1 as SGHRS and CDR2 as YFSETQ. V lost 7 bases, J lost 1 base, and 17 bases lay in between. This CDR3 has 15 residues. CDR3 loop: CASCLGTGIQETQYF. The CDR3 bases are TGCGCCAGCTGCCTTGGCACAGGGATCCAAGAGACCCAGTACTTC.